These 5 T cell receptor beta chains were all obtained from the same sample, sequenced in a study of brain T cells in children with intractable seizures. Some clones are missing from TCRdb's copy, which holds only in-frame ones; the method was immunoSEQ multiplex PCR. The table includes 300,000 to 400,000 clones, roughly 92% detected once. Time point here: blood from clinic visit 5 months post-surgery; TSC patient then seizure free. The sample was peripheral blood, taken less than 6 months after surgery. These receptors were obtained from a boy younger than two with tuberous sclerosis and intractable seizures.

V is TRBV27 and J is TRBJ2-5; D possibly corresponds to TRBD1 (6 bases). The CDR3 spans 13 residues. Trimming took off 6 bases at V and 5 bases at J, with 13 bases between the two ends. CDR1 and CDR2 from the germline V gene are MNHEY and SMNVEV (reference sequence). CDR3 region: CASSRQGLETQYF. The DNA of the CDR3 is TGTGCCAGCAGCCGCCAGGGGCTTGAGACCCAGTACTTC.

The V and J genes are TRBV28 and TRBJ1-1; D gene uncertain. The CDR3 sequence is 14 residues long. In germline, CDR1 is MDHEN, CDR2 SYDVKM. The V end was cut by 3 bases, the J end by 4 bases, with 12 bases between. The CDR3 protein is CASSLWGVGTEAFF. For the CDR3, the DNA is TGTGCCAGCAGTTTGTGGGGTGTGGGCACTGAAGCTTTCTTT.

The V call is TRBV29-1, the J call TRBJ1-6; no clear D gene. Germline assignment: CDR1 SQVTM and CDR2 ANQGSEA. Deletions cut 6 bases from V and 8 bases from J, with 14 bases between. The CDR3 runs to 13 residues. The DNA of the CDR3 is TGCAGCGTGAGACCTAGGGTGGATTCACCCCTCCACTTT. It encodes CSVRPRVDSPLHF.

This clone was observed a handful of times. J is TRBJ1-3 and V is TRBV7-6; D is undetermined. Per germline, CDR1 SGHVS and CDR2 FNYEAQ. There are 14 residues in the CDR3. V lost 2 bases and J 1 base, leaving 6 bases between the germline ends. CDR3 loop: CASSLTISGNTIYF. Here the CDR3 DNA reads TGTGCCAGCAGCTTAACCATATCTGGAAACACCATATATTTT.

The chain is built from TRBV6-6 and TRBJ1-1; 8 positions agree with TRBD1. V lost 6 bases and J lost 5; bases outside the gene matches: 8. The CDR3 sequence is 14 residues long. Germline values: CDR1 MNHNY, CDR2 SVGAGI (reference sequence). The CDR3 spells CASSPQGVGTEAFF. CDR3 coding DNA: TGTGCCAGCAGCCCACAGGGGGTTGGGACTGAAGCTTTCTTT.